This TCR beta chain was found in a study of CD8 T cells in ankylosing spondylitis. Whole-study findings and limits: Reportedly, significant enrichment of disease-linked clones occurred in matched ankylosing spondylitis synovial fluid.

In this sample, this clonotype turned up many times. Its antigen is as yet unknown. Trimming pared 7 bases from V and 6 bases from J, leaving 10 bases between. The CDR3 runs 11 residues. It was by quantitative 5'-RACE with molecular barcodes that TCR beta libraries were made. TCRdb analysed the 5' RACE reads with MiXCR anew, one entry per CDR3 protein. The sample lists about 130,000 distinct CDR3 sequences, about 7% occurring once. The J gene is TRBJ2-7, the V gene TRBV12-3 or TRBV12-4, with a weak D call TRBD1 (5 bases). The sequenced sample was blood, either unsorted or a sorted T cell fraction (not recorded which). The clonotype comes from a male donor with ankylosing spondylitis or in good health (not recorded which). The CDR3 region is CASTNRGEQYF. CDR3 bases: TGTGCCAGCACCAATAGGGGCGAGCAGTACTTC.